The 3 T cell receptor beta chains in this list originate from one sample, sequenced in a study of T cells in Graves' hyperthyroidism and ophthalmopathy. The CDR3 regions of TCR beta were amplified from RNA transcripts. An initial round of RT-PCR targeting the TCR CDR3 relied on the HTBI primer set. TCRdb re-called the multiplex PCR reads with MiXCR, one entry per CDR3 protein. The table includes 500,000 to 600,000 distinct CDR3 sequences, around 45% detected once. Sequenced material: peripheral blood or thyroid tissue (not recorded which). Receptors were obtained from a woman aged 18-30 years with Graves' hyperthyroidism.

The chain is built from TRBV12-3 or TRBV12-4 and TRBJ2-2, with D unclear. Trimming shortened V by 5 bases and J by 10 bases, and 8 bases separated the two germline ends. This CDR3 is 11 amino acids long. The CDR3 is CASSDTLELFF. In nucleotides, the CDR3 is TGTGCCAGCAGTGATACGTTGGAGCTGTTTTTT.

This clonotype was found many times. The chain employs TRBV4-1 and TRBJ2-7; 9 bases align to TRBD2. Germline V gives CDR1 MGHRA, CDR2 YSYEKL. The CDR3 is 16 residues long. The junction had 8 bases not matched to a gene; V was cut back by 1 base and J by 4 bases. CDR3 loop: CASSQAGTSIVYEQYF. The CDR3 DNA sequence: TGCGCCAGCAGCCAAGCAGGGACTAGCATCGTGTACGAGCAGTACTTC.

This clonotype showed up many times. The chain uses TRBV4-1 and TRBJ1-5; 7 positions agree with TRBD1. CDR3 length: 15 amino acids. The trim removed 4 bases at V and 8 bases at J, leaving 11 bases unmatched. The V gene's germline CDR1 is MGHRA and CDR2 YSYEKL. The CDR3 protein is CASSLTGQKGEPQHF. DNA of the CDR3: TGCGCCAGCAGCCTCACGGGACAGAAAGGGGAGCCCCAGCATTTT.